This T cell receptor (beta chain) was found in a study of T cell responses to AZD1222 COVID-19 vaccine. The germline V gene has CDR1 MDHEN and CDR2 SYDVKM. The germline V and J ends were trimmed by 6 bases and 9 bases, with 9 bases remaining between them. This CDR3 comprises 11 residues. This table comes from immunoSEQ multiplex PCR, and its TCRdb copy is limited to in-frame clones, with some not included. The sample holds 95,000 to 150,000 clones; approximately 94% are singletons and the top ten take approximately 5.1%. Study results and caveats: The reported proportion of spike-specific TCRs targeting unmutated variant regions was nearly half. With two AZD1222 doses given, Spike-specific TCR breadth and depth both rose.

Pooled together were second doses at about 4 or about 12 weeks. Concerning this clone itself: Its antigen is as yet unknown.

This TCR was sampled from an adult who received the AZD1222 COVID-19 vaccine. The chain carries TRBV28 and TRBJ1-5; D is undetermined. Sequenced material: peripheral blood, taken 28 days after the second AZD1222 dose. The CDR3 region is CASRNGAPQHF. CDR3 DNA sequence: TGTGCCAGCAGAAATGGAGCGCCCCAGCATTTT.